This TCR beta chain was documented in a study of Ad26.COV2.S vaccination and SARS-CoV-2 variants. The wider study: The COV1001 Ad26.COV2.S trial arm included the donor. Study-wide results and limits: Vaccinees reportedly had broad spike-specific CD8+ and CD4+ T cell responses. Individuals receiving vaccine had higher spike-specific TCR breadth than placebo recipients did.

Noted treatment: some 20 received Ad26.COV2.S at low or high dose, single or two shots; 5 received placebo; per-sample allocation not given. Sampling was performed 63 days after the first vaccine or placebo injection. An Ad26 vector expressing Wuhan-strain SARS-CoV-2 spike constituted the vaccine. With regard to this clone: Its cognate antigen is unknown.

V gave up 4 bases and J gave up 6 bases, with 11 bases separating them. Germline V gene data show CDR1 as SGHRS and CDR2 as YFSETQ. The CDR3 length is 12 residues. Measured with immunoSEQ multiplex PCR; TCRdb has only the in-frame clones, and not every one. The top ten hold roughly 13% of the sample, which has approximately 480,000 clones, roughly 87% seen once. The chain has TRBV5-1 and TRBJ2-7; weak D call: TRBD2 (5 bases). The source was peripheral blood, collected in a trial of Ad26.COV2.S vaccine versus placebo. The clonotype comes from a person between 18 and 59 years old who received the Ad26.COV2.S COVID-19 vaccine or a placebo. The CDR3 here is CASSPAGGEQYF. The CDR3 DNA reads as TGCGCCAGCAGCCCCGCTGGAGGCGAGCAGTACTTC.